These 9 T cell receptor beta chains share one sample of origin, sequenced in a study of blood T cell repertoires in COVID-19. Data came from immunoSEQ multiplex PCR; TCRdb stores just in-frame clones and leaves some out. Among around 94,000 clones, approximately 80% were seen once, and the ten largest hold approximately 9.8%. The sequencing input was peripheral blood. These receptors came from a man between 60 and 75 years old with active or convalescent COVID-19.

For this clone: One end of the junction is discordant with germline, which a read error may explain. V usage is TRBV7-9 and J usage is TRBJ1-4, with unresolved D. Germline V gene data show CDR1 as SEHNR and CDR2 as FQNEAQ (reference sequence). The CDR3 length is 13 residues. The CDR3 loop is CASSASSKEKLFF. In DNA, the CDR3 is TGTGCCAGCAGCGCTTCTTCTAAAGAAAAACTGTTTTTT. Full variable domain (missing parts from reference TRBV7-9 and TRBJ1-4): DTGVSQNPRHKITKRGQNVTFRCDPISEHNRLYWYRQTLGQGPEFLTYFQNEAQLEKSRLLSDRFSAERPKGSFSTLEIQRTEQGDSAMYLCASSASSKEKLFFGSGTQLSVL.

V usage is TRBV2 and J usage is TRBJ1-1; D gene unclear. Germline CDR1 reads SNHLY; CDR2 reads FYNNEI. V was clipped by 7 bases and J by 7 bases, with 16 bases between them. The CDR3 has 13 residues. The CDR3 DNA sequence: TGTGCCAGCAACTCAATCCCGGGAGGTGAAGCTTTCTTT. Translated, it gives CASNSIPGGEAFF.

The chain has TRBV30 and TRBJ2-1; 10 positions match TRBD2. The CDR3 sequence is 14 residues long. Losses at the gene ends were 1 base for V and 4 bases for J; bases not matched to a gene: 1. Germline V gives CDR1 GTSNPN, CDR2 SVGIG (reference sequence). The CDR3 sequence: CAWSGLAGYNEQFF. The CDR3 region has the DNA TGTGCCTGGAGTGGACTAGCGGGTTACAATGAGCAGTTCTTC.

This rearrangement joins TRBV4-3 to TRBJ1-2, with 8 nucleotides matching TRBD1. The CDR3 runs to 15 residues. V gave up 0 bases and J gave up 5 bases; unmatched junction bases: 5. Germline CDR1 reads LGHNA; CDR2 reads YSLEER. CDR3 in amino acids: CASSQDLQGGYGYTF. The CDR3 region has the DNA TGCGCCAGCAGCCAAGATCTACAGGGGGGATATGGCTACACCTTC.

V gene TRBV5-1 combines with J gene TRBJ2-3; 10 positions match TRBD1. V lost 0 bases and J lost 4; bases outside the gene matches: 5. Germline-derived CDR1 and CDR2 are SGHRS and YFSETQ. The CDR3 sequence is 16 residues long. The CDR3, as DNA: TGCGCCAGCAGCTTGGGACAGGGGGCGGCCGCAGATACGCAGTATTTT. Its translation: CASSLGQGAAADTQYF.

The gene calls are TRBV28 and TRBJ1-4; D is undetermined. CDR1 is MDHEN and CDR2 is SYDVKM in the germline V gene. The CDR3 loop spans 14 amino acids. V lost 8 bases, J lost 2 bases, and 12 bases lay in between. CDR3 sequence reads: CASLMRGTNEKLFF. As DNA, the CDR3 is TGTGCCAGCTTGATGCGGGGTACTAATGAAAAACTGTTTTTT.

The J gene is TRBJ2-3, the V gene TRBV28; 7 bases are a match to TRBD2. V was pared by 4 bases and J by 2 bases, with 9 bases of the junction left unmatched. Germline CDR1 is MDHEN and CDR2 is SYDVKM. This CDR3 has 16 amino acids. DNA of the CDR3: TGTGCCAGCAGTTCGCAGACTAGCAGGGCCACAGATACGCAGTATTTT. Translated, it gives CASSSQTSRATDTQYF.

The rearrangement links TRBV24-1 to TRBJ2-2, with TRBD2 identical over 9 bases. Trimming took 10 bases from V and 7 from J; bases not matched to a gene: 9. The germline V gene has CDR1 KGHDR and CDR2 SFDVKD. This CDR3 comprises 14 residues. The chain's CDR3 is CATGRAGGHGELFF. The CDR3 DNA sequence: TGTGCCACGGGGCGAGCGGGAGGACACGGGGAGCTGTTTTTT.

The chain is built from TRBV7-2 and TRBJ1-1; a weak D match, TRBD1 (6 bases). Germline V lookup: CDR1 SGHTA, CDR2 FQGNSA. The CDR3 has 14 residues. V shed 1 base and J shed 5 bases, with 11 bases lying between them. CDR3 sequence reads: CASSLGQGITEAFF. The CDR3 region has the DNA TGTGCCAGCAGCTTAGGGCAGGGGATTACTGAAGCTTTCTTT.